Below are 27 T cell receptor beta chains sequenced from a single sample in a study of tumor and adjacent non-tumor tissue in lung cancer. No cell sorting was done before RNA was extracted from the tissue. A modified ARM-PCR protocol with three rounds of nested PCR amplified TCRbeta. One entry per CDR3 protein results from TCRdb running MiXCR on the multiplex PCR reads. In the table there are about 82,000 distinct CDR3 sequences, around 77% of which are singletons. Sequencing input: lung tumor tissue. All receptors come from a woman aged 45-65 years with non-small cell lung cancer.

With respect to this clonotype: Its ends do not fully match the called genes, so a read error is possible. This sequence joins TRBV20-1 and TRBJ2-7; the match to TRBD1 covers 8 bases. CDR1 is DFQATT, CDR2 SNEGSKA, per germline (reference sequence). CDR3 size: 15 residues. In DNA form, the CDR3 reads TGCAGTGCTAGGTTCTCAGGGGGCGCAGACTACGAGGAGTACTTC. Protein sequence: CSARFSGGADYEEYF.

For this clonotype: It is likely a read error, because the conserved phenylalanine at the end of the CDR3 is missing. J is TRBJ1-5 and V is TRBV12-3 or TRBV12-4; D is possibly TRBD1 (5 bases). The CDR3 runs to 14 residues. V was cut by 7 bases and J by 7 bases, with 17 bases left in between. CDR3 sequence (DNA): TGTGCCAGCAAAACAAAAGGCGGGGACCAGCCCCAGCATATT. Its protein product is CASKTKGGDQPQHI.

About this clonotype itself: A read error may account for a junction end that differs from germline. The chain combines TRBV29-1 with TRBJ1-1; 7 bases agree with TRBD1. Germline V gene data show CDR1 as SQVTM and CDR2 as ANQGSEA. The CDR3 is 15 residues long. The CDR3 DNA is TGCAGCGTAGGAGGGACAGTAGGTGCTTACACTGAAGCTATCTTT. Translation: CSVGGTVGAYTEAIF.

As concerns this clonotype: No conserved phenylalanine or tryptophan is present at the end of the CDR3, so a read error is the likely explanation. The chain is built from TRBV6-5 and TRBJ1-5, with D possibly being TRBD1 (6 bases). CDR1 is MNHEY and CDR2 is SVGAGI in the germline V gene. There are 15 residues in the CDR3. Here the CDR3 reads CTSSYSTGTDQLQHY. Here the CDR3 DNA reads TGTACCAGCAGTTACTCCACAGGGACGGATCAGCTCCAGCATTAT.

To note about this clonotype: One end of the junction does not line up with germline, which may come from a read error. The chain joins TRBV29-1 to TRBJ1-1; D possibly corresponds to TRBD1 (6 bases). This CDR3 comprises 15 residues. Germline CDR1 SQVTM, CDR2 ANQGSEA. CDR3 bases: TGCAACGTTGGGGTCAGGGGTCCTGGGCACACTGAAGCTTTCTTT. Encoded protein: CNVGVRGPGHTEAFF.

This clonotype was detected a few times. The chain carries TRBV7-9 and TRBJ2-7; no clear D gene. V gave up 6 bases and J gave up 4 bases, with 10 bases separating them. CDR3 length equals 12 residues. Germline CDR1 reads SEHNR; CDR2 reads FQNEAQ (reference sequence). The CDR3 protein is CASSSTSYEQYF. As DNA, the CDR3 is TGTGCCAGCAGTTCCACATCATACGAGCAGTACTTC.

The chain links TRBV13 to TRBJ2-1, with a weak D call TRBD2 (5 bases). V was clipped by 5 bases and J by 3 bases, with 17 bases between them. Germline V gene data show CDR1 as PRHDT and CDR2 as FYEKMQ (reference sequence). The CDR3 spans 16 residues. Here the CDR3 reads CASSVSEIEYYNEQFF. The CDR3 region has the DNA TGTGCCAGCAGCGTTAGCGAGATAGAGTACTACAATGAGCAGTTCTTC.

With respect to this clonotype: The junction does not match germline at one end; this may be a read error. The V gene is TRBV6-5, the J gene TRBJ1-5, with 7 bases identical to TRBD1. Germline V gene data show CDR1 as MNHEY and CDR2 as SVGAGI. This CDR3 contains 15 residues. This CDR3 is CAGSYSDREGQPQHF. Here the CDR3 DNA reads TGTGCCGGCAGTTACTCAGACAGGGAAGGTCAGCCCCAGCATTTT.

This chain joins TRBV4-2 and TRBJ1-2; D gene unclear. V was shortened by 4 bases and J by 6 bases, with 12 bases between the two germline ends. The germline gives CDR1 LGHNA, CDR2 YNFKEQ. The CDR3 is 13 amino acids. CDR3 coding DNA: TGTGCCAGCAGCCGAGATGGGTGGGATGGCTACACCTTC. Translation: CASSRDGWDGYTF.

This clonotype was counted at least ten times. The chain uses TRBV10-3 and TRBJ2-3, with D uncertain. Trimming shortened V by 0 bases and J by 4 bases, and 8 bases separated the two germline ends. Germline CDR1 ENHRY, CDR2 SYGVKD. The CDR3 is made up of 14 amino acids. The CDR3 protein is CAISESQASDTQYF. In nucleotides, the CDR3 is TGTGCCATCAGTGAGTCCCAGGCTTCAGATACGCAGTATTTT.

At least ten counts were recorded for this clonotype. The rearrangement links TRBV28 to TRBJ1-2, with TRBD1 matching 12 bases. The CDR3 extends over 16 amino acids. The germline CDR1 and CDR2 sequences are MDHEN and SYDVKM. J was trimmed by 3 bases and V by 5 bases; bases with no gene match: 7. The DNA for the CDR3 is TGTGCCAGCAGTATCCCGGGACAGGGGGCAGACTATGGCTACACCTTC. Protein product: CASSIPGQGADYGYTF.

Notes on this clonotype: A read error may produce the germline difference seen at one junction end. Here the CDR3 DNA reads TGTGACAGCAGTCCGCAGAAGTTGTACGAGCAGTACTTC. It translates to CDSSPQKLYEQYF. The V and J genes are TRBV11-2 and TRBJ2-7; no definite D call. The CDR3 totals 13 residues. The germline V gene encodes CDR1 SGHAT and CDR2 FQNNGV.

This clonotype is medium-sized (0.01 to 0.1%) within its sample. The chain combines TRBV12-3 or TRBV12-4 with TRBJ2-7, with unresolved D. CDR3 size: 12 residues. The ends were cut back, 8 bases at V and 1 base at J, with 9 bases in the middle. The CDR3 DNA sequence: TGTGCCAGCGGCCGTGGTTCCTACGAGCAGTACTTC. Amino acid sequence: CASGRGSYEQYF.

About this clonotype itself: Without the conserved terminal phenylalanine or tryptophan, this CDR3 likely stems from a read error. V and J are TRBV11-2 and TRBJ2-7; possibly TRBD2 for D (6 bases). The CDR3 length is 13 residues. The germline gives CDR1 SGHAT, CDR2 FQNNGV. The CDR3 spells CTSSLRRGCEQYL. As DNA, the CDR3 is TGTACCAGCAGCTTGAGGAGGGGCTGCGAGCAGTACTTA.

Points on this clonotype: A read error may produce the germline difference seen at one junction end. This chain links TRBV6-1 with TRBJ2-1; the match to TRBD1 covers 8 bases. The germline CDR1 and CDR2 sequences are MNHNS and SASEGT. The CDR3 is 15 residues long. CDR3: CASSEVDRDSNEQFF. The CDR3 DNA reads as TGTGCCAGTAGTGAGGTGGACAGGGATAGTAATGAGCAGTTCTTC.

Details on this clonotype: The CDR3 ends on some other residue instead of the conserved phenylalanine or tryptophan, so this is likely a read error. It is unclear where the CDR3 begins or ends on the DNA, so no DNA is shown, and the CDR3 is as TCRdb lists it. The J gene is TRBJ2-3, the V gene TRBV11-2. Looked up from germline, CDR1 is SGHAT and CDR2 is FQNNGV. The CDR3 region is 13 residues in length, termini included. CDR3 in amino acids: CASSLITRDTHYS.

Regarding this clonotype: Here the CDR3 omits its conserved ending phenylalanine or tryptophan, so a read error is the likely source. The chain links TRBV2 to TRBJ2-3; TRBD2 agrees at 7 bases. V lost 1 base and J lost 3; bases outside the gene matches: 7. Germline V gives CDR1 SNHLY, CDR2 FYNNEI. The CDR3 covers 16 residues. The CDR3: CASSEGASGYTDTQYS. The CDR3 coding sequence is TGTGCCAGCAGTGAAGGAGCTAGCGGCTATACAGATACGCAGTATTCT.

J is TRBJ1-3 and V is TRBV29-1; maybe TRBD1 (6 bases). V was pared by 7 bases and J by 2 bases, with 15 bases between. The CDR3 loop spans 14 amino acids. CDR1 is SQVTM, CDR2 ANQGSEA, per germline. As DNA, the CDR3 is TGCAGCGCACCCAGGGCAGGGGCTGGAAACACCATATATTTT. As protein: CSAPRAGAGNTIYF. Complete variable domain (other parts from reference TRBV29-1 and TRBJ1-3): SAVISQKPSRDICQRGTSLTIQCQVDSQVTMMFWYRQQPGQSLTLIATANQGSEATYESGFVIDKFPISRPNLTFSTLTVSNMSPEDSSIYLCSAPRAGAGNTIYFGEGSWLTVV.

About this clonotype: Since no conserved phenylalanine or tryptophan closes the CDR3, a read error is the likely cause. DNA of the CDR3: TGCAGCGTTATAATAGGGGGACAGGGAGCCTACGAGCAGTACTCC. It is translated as CSVIIGGQGAYEQYS. The chain joins TRBV29-1 to TRBJ2-7, with TRBD1 identical over 9 bases. The CDR3 extends over 15 amino acids. V gave up 5 bases and J gave up 2 bases; unmatched junction bases: 10. Germline CDR1 and CDR2: SQVTM and ANQGSEA.

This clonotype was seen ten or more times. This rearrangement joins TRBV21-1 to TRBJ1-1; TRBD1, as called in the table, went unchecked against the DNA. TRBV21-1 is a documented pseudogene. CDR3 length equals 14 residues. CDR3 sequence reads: CASSKDSLNTEAFF. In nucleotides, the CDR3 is TGTGCCAGCAGCAAGGACAGCCTGAACACTGAAGCTTTCTTT.

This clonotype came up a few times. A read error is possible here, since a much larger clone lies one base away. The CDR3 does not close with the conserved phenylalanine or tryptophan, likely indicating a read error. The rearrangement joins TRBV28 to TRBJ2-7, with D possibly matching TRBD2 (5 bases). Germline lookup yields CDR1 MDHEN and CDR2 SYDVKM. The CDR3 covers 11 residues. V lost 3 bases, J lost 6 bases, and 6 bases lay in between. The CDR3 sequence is CASSFRGEQYL. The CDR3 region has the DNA TGTGCCAGCAGTTTTCGGGGCGAGCAGTACCTC.

In DNA, the CDR3 is TGTGTCAGTAGCCAAGGGACAGGGAACCCCTATGGCTACACCTTC. It encodes CVSSQGTGNPYGYTF. The chain links TRBV4-2 to TRBJ1-2, with 9 bases fitting TRBD1. The V gene's germline CDR1 is LGHNA and CDR2 YNFKEQ. The CDR3 sequence is 15 residues long.

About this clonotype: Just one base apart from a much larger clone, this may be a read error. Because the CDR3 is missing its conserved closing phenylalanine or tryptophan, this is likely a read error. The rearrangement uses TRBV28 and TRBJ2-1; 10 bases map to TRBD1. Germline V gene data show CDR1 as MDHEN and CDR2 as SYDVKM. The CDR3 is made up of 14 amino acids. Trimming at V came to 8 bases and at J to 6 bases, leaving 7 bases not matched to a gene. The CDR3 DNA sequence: TGTGCCAGCGTCGACAGGGGGCATCGCAATGAGCAGTTCTAC. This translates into CASVDRGHRNEQFY.

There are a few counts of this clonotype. The CDR3 region has the DNA TGTGCCAGCAGCGTAGATGTGGGCGAAAAACTGTTTTTT. As protein: CASSVDVGEKLFF. The chain has TRBV9 and TRBJ1-4; no firm D call. This CDR3 spans 13 amino acids. Per germline, CDR1 SGDLS and CDR2 YYNGEE. V lost 0 bases to trimming and J lost 8 bases, with 8 bases between them.

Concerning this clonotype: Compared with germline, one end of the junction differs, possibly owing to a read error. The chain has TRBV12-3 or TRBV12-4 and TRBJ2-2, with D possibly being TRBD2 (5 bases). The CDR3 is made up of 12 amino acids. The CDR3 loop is CASRLNTGELFF. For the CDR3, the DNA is TGTGCCAGCAGGCTCAACACCGGGGAGCTGTTCTTT.

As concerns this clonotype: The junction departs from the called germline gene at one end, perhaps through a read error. CDR3 residues: CASSPPSPLNTGELLF. The CDR3 nucleotides read TGTGCCAGCAGTCCTCCTAGCCCCCTGAACACCGGGGAGCTGCTTTTT. The genes are TRBV12-3 or TRBV12-4 and TRBJ2-2; D possibly corresponds to TRBD2 (5 bases). The CDR3 is 16 amino acids.

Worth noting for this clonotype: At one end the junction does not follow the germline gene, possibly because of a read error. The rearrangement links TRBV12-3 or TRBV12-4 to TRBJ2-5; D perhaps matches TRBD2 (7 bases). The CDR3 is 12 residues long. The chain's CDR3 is CTSSWGRETQYF. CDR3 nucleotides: TGTACCAGCAGTTGGGGGCGGGAGACTCAGTACTTT.